This T cell receptor beta chain came from a study of vaccination and CD4 T cells after COVID-19. Study-wide context: At a median approximately 70 days (range 14 to 241) after dose two, post-vaccine samples were obtained. Study findings and constraints: Vaccine-specific clones numbering 304 of 307 showed spike mono-reactivity in convalescent patients.

Scientists ran DNA taken from cultured CD4+ T cells through the Oncomine TCR Beta short-read assay for sequencing. TCRdb called the PCR reads again in MiXCR, with one record for every CDR3 protein. The sample has about 5,500 distinct CDR3 sequences, about 40% seen once; the top ten hold approximately 40%. Treatment specified: roughly 11-day PBMC culture with coronavirus spike peptide pools or control peptides (ViraFEST assay). Prior to the COVID-19 pandemic (2011-2018), the unexposed donor's CD4+ T cells were collected. Antigen-specific T cell expansion with peptide pools preceded TCR sequencing in the ViraFEST approach. A few counts support this clonotype. Its cognate antigen is unknown. The sample taken for sequencing was CD4+ T cells from blood, cultured in vitro. The TCR originated in a human donor in good health.

DNA of the CDR3: TGTGCCCCAAGGGAGATACAGGGGGGAAGGCAGCCCCAGCATTTT. This gives the protein CAPREIQGGRQPQHF. The chain uses TRBV6-4 and TRBJ1-5, with 8 nucleotides matching TRBD1. Germline V gene data show CDR1 as MRHNA and CDR2 as SNTAGT. CDR3 length: 15 amino acids. The junction had 16 bases not matched to a gene; V was cut back by 11 bases and J by 7 bases.